The following is a T cell receptor (beta chain) sequence with its context. The data were taken from a study of control samples from healthy donors and cancer patients. CDR3 size: 13 residues. Germline assignment: CDR1 MNHEY and CDR2 SMNVEV (reference sequence). Trimming removed 6 bases at V and 5 bases at J, with 13 bases between. Produced via immunoSEQ multiplex PCR; TCRdb's table is partial and in-frame only. The sample contains 90,000 to 100,000 clones, roughly 78% of which appear only once. The source is a man aged 60 to 75 in good health. The gene calls are TRBV27 and TRBJ2-5, with D perhaps TRBD2 (6 bases). Material: blood. The CDR3, as DNA: TGTGCCAGCAGCCTTGGAGGGAGTGAGACCCAGTACTTC. As protein: CASSLGGSETQYF.